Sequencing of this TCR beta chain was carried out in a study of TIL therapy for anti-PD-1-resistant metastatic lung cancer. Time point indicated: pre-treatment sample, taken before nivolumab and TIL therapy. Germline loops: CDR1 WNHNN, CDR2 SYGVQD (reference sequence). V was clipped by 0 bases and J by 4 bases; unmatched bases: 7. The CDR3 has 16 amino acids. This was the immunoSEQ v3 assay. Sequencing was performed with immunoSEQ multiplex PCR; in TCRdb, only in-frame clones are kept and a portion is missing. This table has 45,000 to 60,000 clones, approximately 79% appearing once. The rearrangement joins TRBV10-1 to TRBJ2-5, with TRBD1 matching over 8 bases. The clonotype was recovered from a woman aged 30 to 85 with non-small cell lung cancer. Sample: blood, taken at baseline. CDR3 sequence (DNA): TGCGCCAGCAGTGAGTCGCGTACAGGGGGACGAGAGACCCAGTACTTC. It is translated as CASSESRTGGRETQYF.